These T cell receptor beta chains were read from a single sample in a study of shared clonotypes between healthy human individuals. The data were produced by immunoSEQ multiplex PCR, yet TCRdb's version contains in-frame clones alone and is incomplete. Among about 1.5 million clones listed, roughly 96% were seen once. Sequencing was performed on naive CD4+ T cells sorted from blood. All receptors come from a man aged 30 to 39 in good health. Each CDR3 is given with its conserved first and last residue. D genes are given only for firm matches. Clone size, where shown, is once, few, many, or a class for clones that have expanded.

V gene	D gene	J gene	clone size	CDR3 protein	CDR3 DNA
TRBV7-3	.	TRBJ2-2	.	CASSLPGTGELFF	TGTGCCAGCAGCTTACCAGGGACCGGGGAGCTGTTTTTT
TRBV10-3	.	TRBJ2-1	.	CAISESKKAGIYSEQFF	TGTGCCATCAGTGAGTCAAAAAAAGCAGGGATCTACAGTGAGCAGTTCTTC
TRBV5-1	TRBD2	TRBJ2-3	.	CASSLGLAGFTTSWGTDTQYF	TGCGCCAGCAGCTTGGGACTAGCGGGCTTCACTACCTCCTGGGGCACAGATACGCAGTATTTT
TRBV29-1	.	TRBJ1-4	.	CSVGGGPRNEKLFF	TGCAGCGTTGGCGGAGGGCCCCGAAATGAAAAACTGTTTTTT
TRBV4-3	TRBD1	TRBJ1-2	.	CASSQLGQGARGYTF	TGCGCCAGCAGCCAACTGGGACAGGGGGCGAGAGGCTACACCTTC
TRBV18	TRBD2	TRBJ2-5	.	CASSPPGRGETQYF	TGTGCCAGCTCACCACCAGGGAGGGGAGAGACCCAGTACTTC
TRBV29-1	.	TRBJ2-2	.	CSATSFSGTGELFF	TGCAGCGCAACTAGCTTTTCGGGCACCGGGGAGCTGTTTTTT
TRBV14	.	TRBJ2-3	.	CASSQVSNSGVGTQYF	TGTGCCAGCAGCCAAGTATCGAATTCGGGTGTAGGTACGCAGTATTTT
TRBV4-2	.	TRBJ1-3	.	CASSQEAGYYGNTIYF	TGTGCCAGCAGCCAAGAGGCAGGGTACTACGGAAACACCATATATTTT
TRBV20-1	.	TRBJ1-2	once	CSARVNYGYTF	TGCAGTGCTAGAGTTAACTATGGCTACACCTTC
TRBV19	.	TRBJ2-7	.	CASSGGPITYEQYF	TGTGCCAGTAGTGGGGGACCTATAACCTACGAGCAGTACTTC
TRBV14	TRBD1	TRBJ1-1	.	CASSHRDRGPLNTEAFF	TGTGCCAGCAGCCACCGGGACAGGGGGCCTTTGAACACTGAAGCTTTCTTT
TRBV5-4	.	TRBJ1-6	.	CASSSGRGKGVNSPLHF	TGTGCCAGCAGCTCCGGCCGGGGGAAGGGGGTTAATTCACCCCTCCACTTT
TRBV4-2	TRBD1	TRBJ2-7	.	CASSQELLPGTGLYEQYF	TGTGCCAGCAGCCAAGAGCTACTACCCGGGACAGGGCTCTACGAGCAGTACTTC
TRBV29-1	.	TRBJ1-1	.	CSVQPRWDSDTEAFF	TGCAGCGTCCAACCCAGATGGGACTCTGACACTGAAGCTTTCTTT
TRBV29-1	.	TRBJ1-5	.	CSVGGVSNQPQHF	TGCAGCGTTGGGGGGGTGAGCAATCAGCCCCAGCATTTT
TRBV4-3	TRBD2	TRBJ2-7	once	CASSQALAGVLDYEQYF	TGCGCCAGCAGCCAAGCGCTAGCGGGAGTTTTGGACTACGAGCAGTACTTC
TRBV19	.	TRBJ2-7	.	CASNRREGHEQYF	TGTGCCAGTAATCGGCGCGAAGGGCACGAGCAGTACTTC
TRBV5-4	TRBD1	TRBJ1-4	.	CASSFGQGARGEKLFF	TGTGCCAGCAGCTTTGGACAGGGGGCCCGGGGCGAAAAACTGTTTTTT
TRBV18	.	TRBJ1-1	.	CASSPIGGLIEAFF	TGTGCCAGCTCACCAATCGGGGGGCTTATTGAAGCTTTCTTT
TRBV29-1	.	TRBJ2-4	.	CSVEHWGTKNIQYF	TGCAGCGTTGAGCATTGGGGGACCAAAAACATTCAGTACTTC
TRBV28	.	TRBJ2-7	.	CAIGTLGLYEQYF	TGTGCCATCGGGACACTTGGACTCTACGAGCAGTACTTC
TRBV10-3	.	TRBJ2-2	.	CAISEKQPSAPELFF	TGTGCCATCTCGGAAAAACAACCGTCGGCACCGGAGCTGTTTTTT
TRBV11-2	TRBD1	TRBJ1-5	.	CASSLDRAPNQPQHF	TGTGCCAGCAGTCTCGACAGGGCCCCCAATCAGCCCCAGCATTTT
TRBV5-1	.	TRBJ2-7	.	CASSGPDLTYEQYF	TGCGCCAGCAGCGGACCCGACTTAACCTACGAGCAGTACTTC
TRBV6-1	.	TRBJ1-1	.	CASNSLGQGNEAFF	TGTGCCAGCAACAGTCTGGGGCAGGGCAATGAAGCTTTCTTT
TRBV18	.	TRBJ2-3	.	CASSPAPSVVSTDTQYF	TGTGCCAGCTCACCTGCTCCTTCGGTGGTTAGCACAGATACGCAGTATTTT